The clone carrying this TCR beta chain is a singleton in its sample. Libraries were prepared by immunoSEQ multiplex PCR; TCRdb keeps only in-frame clonotypes and omits some of them. The sample holds some 25,000 clones; roughly 86% are singletons and the top ten take 4% to 6%. The data were taken from a study of ipilimumab plus nivolumab after autologous stem cell transplantation. Study details: A median of about 8 nivolumab and roughly 5 ipilimumab doses were given.

The CDR3 consists of 14 residues. J lost 3 bases, V lost 6 bases, and 3 bases had no gene match. From germline, CDR1 is MNHNS and CDR2 SASEGT. The source material was PBMCs, sampled in a trial of ipilimumab plus nivolumab as post-transplant consolidation. The V call is TRBV6-1, the J call TRBJ2-1; TRBD2 matches at 9 bases. This clonotype was obtained from a male donor with diffuse large B-cell lymphoma. This CDR3 is CASRVAGDYNEQFF. The CDR3 DNA is TGTGCCAGCAGAGTAGCGGGGGACTACAATGAGCAGTTCTTC.